The 22 T cell receptor beta chains below all came from one sample that was sequenced in a study of radiation and T cells in renal cell carcinoma. Profiled with immunoSEQ multiplex PCR; TCRdb holds only in-frame clones, not every one. In the table there are 100,000 to 150,000 clones, around 89% of which are singletons. Time point indicated: blood 2 weeks post-SBRT. Treatment denoted: 15 Gy SBRT to primary tumor, nephrectomy 4 weeks later. The sequences come from blood, collected from a patient whose treatment included radiotherapy and nephrectomy. These receptor sequences come from a woman in her seventies with renal cell carcinoma.

J is TRBJ1-1 and V is TRBV6-5; no definite D call. Trimming removed 6 bases from V and 2 bases from J, with 13 bases in between. Germline assignment: CDR1 MNHEY and CDR2 SVGAGI. CDR3 size: 14 residues. The CDR3 region is CASRDGSRNTEAFF. In DNA, the CDR3 is TGTGCCAGCAGAGATGGGAGCAGAAACACTGAAGCTTTCTTT.

The chain is built from TRBV9 and TRBJ1-1; tentatively, D is TRBD1 (6 bases). The V end was cut by 4 bases, the J end by 8 bases, with 21 bases between. The CDR3 is made up of 15 amino acids. Germline V gene lookup returns CDR1 SGDLS and CDR2 YYNGEE. In nucleotides, the CDR3 is TGTGCCAGCAGCTCGGACAGCCCACGTTTCACGGAAGCTTTCTTT. This sequence encodes CASSSDSPRFTEAFF.

The chain employs TRBV11-1 and TRBJ2-7, with 9 bases that match TRBD2. Per germline, CDR1 SGHAT and CDR2 FQDESV (reference sequence). The CDR3 runs to 14 residues. V dropped 10 bases and J dropped 3; count of bases not matched to a gene: 10. The CDR3 loop is CATSQAGGNYEQYF. The CDR3 DNA reads as TGTGCCACATCCCAAGCGGGGGGAAACTACGAGCAGTACTTC.

This chain links TRBV7-5 with TRBJ2-3; no check of the table's D call, TRBD1, against the DNA was made. TRBV7-5 is designated a pseudogene. This CDR3 is built from 15 residues. The chain's CDR3 is CARSLGTGYTDTQYF. The CDR3 coding sequence is TGTGCCAGAAGCTTAGGAACAGGATACACAGATACGCAGTATTTT.

The chain employs TRBV9 and TRBJ2-3; D gene unclear. Germline values: CDR1 SGDLS, CDR2 YYNGEE. With 0 bases removed from V and 4 bases from J, the gap between germline ends came to 6 bases. The CDR3 spans 13 residues. In nucleotides, the CDR3 is TGTGCCAGCAGCGTAGATAGAGCAGATACGCAGTATTTT. The encoded protein is CASSVDRADTQYF.

The rearrangement uses TRBV5-4 and TRBJ2-7; 11 bases are shared with TRBD2. The germline gives CDR1 SGHNT, CDR2 YYREEE (reference sequence). CDR3 length: 15 residues. V lost 4 bases to trimming and J lost 3 bases; unmatched junction nucleotides: 6. The CDR3 region is CASSPLAGGLYEQYF. The CDR3 DNA is TGTGCCAGCAGCCCGCTAGCGGGGGGTCTCTACGAGCAGTACTTC. Full variable domain (remainder filled in from reference TRBV5-4 and TRBJ2-7): ETGVTQSPTHLIKTRGQQVTLRCSSQSGHNTVSWYQQALGQGPQFIFQYYREEENGRGNFPPRFSGLQFPNYSSELNVNALELDDSALYLCASSPLAGGLYEQYFGPGTRLTVT.

This chain links TRBV7-9 with TRBJ2-5, with 12 positions matching TRBD2. From germline, CDR1 is SEHNR and CDR2 FQNEAQ (reference sequence). There are 19 residues in the CDR3. With 5 bases clipped from V and 7 bases from J, the junction kept 20 bases outside the gene matches. In nucleotides, the CDR3 is TGTGCCAGCAGCCCGACTAGCGGGGGACTCAAGAACCCCCGGGGGACCCAGTACTTC. It codes for CASSPTSGGLKNPRGTQYF.

The chain links TRBV28 to TRBJ2-7; 9 bases map to TRBD2. Trimming took 8 bases from V and 2 from J; bases not matched to a gene: 16. The germline gives CDR1 MDHEN, CDR2 SYDVKM. CDR3 length: 17 residues. The CDR3 DNA reads as TGTGCCAGCTACAGGACCAGCGGGGGGTACGACGCCTACGAGCAGTACTTC. It yields the protein CASYRTSGGYDAYEQYF.

The J gene is TRBJ1-1, the V gene TRBV7-2; D not resolved. Trimming removed 8 bases at V and 0 bases at J, with 22 bases between. The CDR3 is made up of 17 amino acids. Germline CDR1 SGHTA, CDR2 FQGNSA. CDR3 sequence (DNA): TGTGCCAGCCAAAAATCGAGCAACCCACGGATGAACACTGAAGCTTTCTTT. As protein: CASQKSSNPRMNTEAFF. Full variable domain (rest looked up from reference TRBV7-2 and TRBJ1-1): GAGVSQSPSNKVTEKGKDVELRCDPISGHTALYWYRQSLGQGLEFLIYFQGNSAPDKSGLPSDRFSAERTGGSVSTLTIQRTQQEDSAVYLCASQKSSNPRMNTEAFFGQGTRLTVV.

This clone has only one observation. V is TRBV15 and J is TRBJ2-2; D is unresolved. V shed 5 bases and J shed 9 bases, with 13 bases lying between them. This CDR3 is built from 13 residues. Germline V gene lookup returns CDR1 LNHNV and CDR2 YYDKDF (reference sequence). CDR3 DNA sequence: TGTGCCACCAGCCCCGCGCGAGTCCGGGAGCTGTTTTTT. Residues: CATSPARVRELFF.

The chain couples TRBV30 to TRBJ1-3; TRBD1 matches at 7 bases. Germline V gene lookup returns CDR1 GTSNPN and CDR2 SVGIG (reference sequence). The J segment lost 4 bases and the V segment lost 4 bases, leaving 4 bases of the junction unmatched. The CDR3 length is 13 residues. In DNA, the CDR3 is TGTGCCTGGATCGACAGGGCAGGAAACACCATATATTTT. This encodes CAWIDRAGNTIYF.

For this clone: This same CDR3 is encoded by further DNA sequences in the sample. The chain links TRBV5-6 to TRBJ1-5; D call uncertain. Trimming pared 0 bases from V and 2 bases from J, leaving 6 bases between. This CDR3 spans 14 amino acids. The V gene's germline CDR1 is SGHDT and CDR2 YYEEEE. The CDR3 loop reads CASSLGGGNQPQHF. The CDR3 DNA sequence: TGTGCCAGCAGCTTGGGGGGAGGCAATCAGCCCCAGCATTTT.

The V call is TRBV28, the J call TRBJ2-7, with 8 bases matching TRBD1. The junction had 5 bases not matched to a gene; V was cut back by 3 bases and J by 1 base. Germline CDR1 reads MDHEN; CDR2 reads SYDVKM. The CDR3 spans 15 residues. The CDR3 nucleotides read TGTGCCAGCAGTTTTGCAGGACAGGGATCCTACGAGCAGTACTTC. Its translation is CASSFAGQGSYEQYF.

J is TRBJ1-2 and V is TRBV28; D possibly corresponds to TRBD1 (6 bases). The CDR3 is made up of 13 amino acids. V was shortened by 6 bases and J by 4 bases, with 12 bases between the two germline ends. Germline V gives CDR1 MDHEN, CDR2 SYDVKM. Here the CDR3 DNA reads TGTGCCAGCAGGGTATCGGACAGCTATGGCTACACCTTC. It is translated as CASRVSDSYGYTF.

The DNA for the CDR3 is TGTGCCAGCAGCCGACAGGGAACCCCCACTAACTATGGCTACACCTTC. Its translation: CASSRQGTPTNYGYTF. V gene TRBV2 combines with J gene TRBJ1-2; TRBD1 agrees at 7 bases. Germline CDR1 and CDR2: SNHLY and FYNNEI. The CDR3 is 16 residues long. Trimming removed 6 bases from V and 0 bases from J; junction bases left unmatched: 10.

The CDR3: CASTLSGAPEAFF. In DNA form, the CDR3 reads TGTGCCAGTACCCTATCGGGGGCCCCTGAAGCTTTCTTT. The chain is built from TRBV19 and TRBJ1-1, with D possibly matching TRBD1 (6 bases). CDR3 size: 13 residues. Trimming took 7 bases from V and 6 from J, leaving 15 bases between them. Germline assignment: CDR1 LNHDA and CDR2 SQIVND (reference sequence). Complete variable domain (other parts from reference TRBV19 and TRBJ1-1): DGGITQSPKYLFRKEGQNVTLSCEQNLNHDAMYWYRQDPGQGLRLIYYSQIVNDFQKGDIAEGYSVSREKKESFPLTVTSAQKNPTAFYLCASTLSGAPEAFFGQGTRLTVV.

This sequence joins TRBV6-1 and TRBJ2-5, with D possibly matching TRBD2 (6 bases). Per germline, CDR1 MNHNS and CDR2 SASEGT. V was trimmed by 2 bases and J by 4 bases, leaving 17 bases between them. The CDR3 contains 16 residues. The CDR3 bases are TGTGCCAGCAGTGAATCCCGCCTAGCGAGGGTAGAGACCCAGTACTTC. This encodes CASSESRLARVETQYF.

The V gene is TRBV28, the J gene TRBJ1-2; TRBD1 matches at 8 bases. Germline CDR1 and CDR2: MDHEN and SYDVKM. With 4 bases clipped from V and 2 bases from J, the junction kept 12 bases outside the gene matches. CDR3 size: 17 residues. CDR3 nucleotides: TGTGCCAGCAGTTCCGCGAGGCAGGGGGCAAGGAACTATGGCTACACCTTC. It encodes CASSSARQGARNYGYTF.

The CDR3 nucleotides are TGCGCCAGCGGGCCGACAGGGGATAGTGAAGCTTTCTTT. This gives the protein CASGPTGDSEAFF. The genes are TRBV5-1 and TRBJ1-1, with 8 positions matching TRBD1. The CDR3 is made up of 13 amino acids. J gave up 7 bases and V 7 bases, and 9 bases lay outside the gene matches. CDR1 and CDR2 (germline): SGHRS, YFSETQ.

The chain employs TRBV5-6 and TRBJ1-2; a weak D match, TRBD1 (5 bases). Germline assignment: CDR1 SGHDT and CDR2 YYEEEE. V lost 4 bases to trimming and J lost 4 bases, with 14 bases between them. This CDR3 has 14 residues. The CDR3 coding sequence is TGTGCCAGCAGCATCTCGGGACGGTTCTATGGCTACACCTTC. This encodes CASSISGRFYGYTF.

The rearrangement links TRBV9 to TRBJ1-3; 8 nucleotides agree with TRBD1. V dropped 3 bases and J dropped 0; count of bases not matched to a gene: 5. CDR1 is SGDLS, CDR2 YYNGEE, per germline. CDR3 length equals 16 residues. This CDR3 reads CASSATGADSGNTIYF. In DNA, the CDR3 is TGTGCCAGCAGCGCGACAGGGGCGGACTCTGGAAACACCATATATTTT. The full variable domain, with the rest looked up from reference TRBV9 and TRBJ1-3, is DSGVTQTPKHLITATGQRVTLRCSPRSGDLSVYWYQQSLDQGLQFLIQYYNGEERAKGNILERFSAQQFPDLHSELNLSSLELGDSALYFCASSATGADSGNTIYFGEGSWLTVV.

The chain recombines TRBV6-4 with TRBJ2-3; D remains ambiguous. The V gene's germline CDR1 is MRHNA and CDR2 SNTAGT. Trimming pared 0 bases from V and 1 base from J, leaving 5 bases between. This CDR3 region has 14 residues. CDR3 in DNA: TGTGCCAGCAGTGACTCCCGGGGCACAGATACGCAGTATTTT. Protein product: CASSDSRGTDTQYF.